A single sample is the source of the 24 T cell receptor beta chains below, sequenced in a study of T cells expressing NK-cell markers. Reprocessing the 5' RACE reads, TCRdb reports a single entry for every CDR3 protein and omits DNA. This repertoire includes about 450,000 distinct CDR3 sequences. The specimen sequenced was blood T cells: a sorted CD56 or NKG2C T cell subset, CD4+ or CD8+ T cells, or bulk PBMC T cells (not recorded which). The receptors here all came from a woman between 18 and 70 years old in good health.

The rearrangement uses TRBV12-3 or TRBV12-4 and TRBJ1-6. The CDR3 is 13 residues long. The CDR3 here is CASSPRGGSPLHF.

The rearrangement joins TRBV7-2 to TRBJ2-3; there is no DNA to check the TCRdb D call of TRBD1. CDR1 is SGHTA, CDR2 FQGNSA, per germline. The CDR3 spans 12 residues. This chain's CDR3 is CASSTGLDTQYF.

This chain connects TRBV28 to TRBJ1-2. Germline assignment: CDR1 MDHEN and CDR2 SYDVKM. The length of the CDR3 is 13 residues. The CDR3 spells CASSLRGAYGYTF.

CDR3 amino acids: CASSLRPGGADTQYF. V and J are TRBV7-9 and TRBJ2-3; without DNA, the TCRdb call of TRBD2 cannot be checked. The CDR3 has 15 amino acids. Per the germline V gene, CDR1 is SEHNR and CDR2 is FQNEAQ (reference sequence). Looking up the rest from reference TRBV7-9 and TRBJ2-3 gives the full variable domain: DTGVSQNPRHKITKRGQNVTFRCDPISEHNRLYWYRQTLGQGPEFLTYFQNEAQLEKSRLLSDRFSAERPKGSFSTLEIQRTEQGDSAMYLCASSLRPGGADTQYFGPGTRLTVL.

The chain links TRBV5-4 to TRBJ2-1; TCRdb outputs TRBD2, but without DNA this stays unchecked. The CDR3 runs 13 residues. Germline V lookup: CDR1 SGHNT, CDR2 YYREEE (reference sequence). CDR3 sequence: CASSLARELEQFF.

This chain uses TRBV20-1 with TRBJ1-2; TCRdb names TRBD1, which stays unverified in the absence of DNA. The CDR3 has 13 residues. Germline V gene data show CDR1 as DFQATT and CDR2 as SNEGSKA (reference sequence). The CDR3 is CSASGTANYGYTF.

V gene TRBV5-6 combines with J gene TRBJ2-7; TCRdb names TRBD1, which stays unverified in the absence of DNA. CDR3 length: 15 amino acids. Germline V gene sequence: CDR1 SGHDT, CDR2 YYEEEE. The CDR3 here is CASSLGDTFTYEQYF. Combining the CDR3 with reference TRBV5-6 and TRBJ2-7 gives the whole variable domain DAGVTQSPTHLIKTRGQQVTLRCSPKSGHDTVSWYQQALGQGPQFIFQYYEEEERQRGNFPDRFSGHQFPNYSSELNVNALLLGDSALYLCASSLGDTFTYEQYFGPGTRLTVT.

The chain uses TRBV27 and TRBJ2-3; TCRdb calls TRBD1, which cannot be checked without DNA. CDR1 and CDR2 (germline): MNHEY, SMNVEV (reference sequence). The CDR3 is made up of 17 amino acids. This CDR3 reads CASSLPTGTLSTDTQYF.

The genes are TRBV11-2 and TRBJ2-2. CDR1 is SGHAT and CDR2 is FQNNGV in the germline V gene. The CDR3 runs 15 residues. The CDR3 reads CASSLRVANTGELFF.

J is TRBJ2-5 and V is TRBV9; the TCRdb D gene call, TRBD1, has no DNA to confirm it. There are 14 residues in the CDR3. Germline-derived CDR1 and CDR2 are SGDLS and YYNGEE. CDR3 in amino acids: CASSPLGFQETQYF.

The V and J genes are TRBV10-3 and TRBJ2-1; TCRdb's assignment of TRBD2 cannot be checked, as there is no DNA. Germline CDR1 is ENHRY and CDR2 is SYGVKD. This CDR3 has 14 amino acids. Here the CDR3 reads CAIRLAGPYNEQFF.

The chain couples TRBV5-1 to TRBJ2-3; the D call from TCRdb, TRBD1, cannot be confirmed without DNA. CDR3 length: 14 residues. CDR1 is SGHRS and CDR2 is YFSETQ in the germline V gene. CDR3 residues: CASRDAGGTDTQYF.

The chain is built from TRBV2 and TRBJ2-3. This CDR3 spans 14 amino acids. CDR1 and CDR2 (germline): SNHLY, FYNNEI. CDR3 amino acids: CASSDRYVTDTQYF.

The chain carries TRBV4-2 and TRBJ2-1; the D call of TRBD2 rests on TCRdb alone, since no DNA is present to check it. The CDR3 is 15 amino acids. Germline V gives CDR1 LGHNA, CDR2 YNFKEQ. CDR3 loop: CASSQELADYNEQFF.

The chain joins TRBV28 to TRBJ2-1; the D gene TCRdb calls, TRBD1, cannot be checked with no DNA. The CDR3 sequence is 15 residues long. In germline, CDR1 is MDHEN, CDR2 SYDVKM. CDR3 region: CASSSPHRAYNEQFF. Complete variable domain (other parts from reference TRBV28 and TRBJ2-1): DVKVTQSSRYLVKRTGEKVFLECVQDMDHENMFWYRQDPGLGLRLIYFSYDVKMKEKGDIPEGYSVSREKKERFSLILESASTNQTSMYLCASSSPHRAYNEQFFGPGTRLTVL.

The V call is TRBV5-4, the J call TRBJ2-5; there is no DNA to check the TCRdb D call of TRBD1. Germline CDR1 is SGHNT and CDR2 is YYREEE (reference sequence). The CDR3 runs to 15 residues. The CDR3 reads CASSFPGQGVGTQYF.

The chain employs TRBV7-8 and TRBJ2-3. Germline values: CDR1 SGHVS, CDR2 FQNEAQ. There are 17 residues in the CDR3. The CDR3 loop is CASSLRGRQPITDTQYF.

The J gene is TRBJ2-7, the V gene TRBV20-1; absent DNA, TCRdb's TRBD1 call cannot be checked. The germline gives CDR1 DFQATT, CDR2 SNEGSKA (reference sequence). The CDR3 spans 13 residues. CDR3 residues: CSAEGQPTYEQYF.

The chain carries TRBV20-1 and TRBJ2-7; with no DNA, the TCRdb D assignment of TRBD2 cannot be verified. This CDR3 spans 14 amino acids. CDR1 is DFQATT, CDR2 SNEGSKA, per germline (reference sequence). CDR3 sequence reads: CSAPSDYGGLEQYF.

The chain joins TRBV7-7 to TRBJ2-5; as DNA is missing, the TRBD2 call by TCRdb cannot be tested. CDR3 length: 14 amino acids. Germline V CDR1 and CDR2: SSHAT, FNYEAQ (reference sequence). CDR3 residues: CASSSGLAYETQYF.

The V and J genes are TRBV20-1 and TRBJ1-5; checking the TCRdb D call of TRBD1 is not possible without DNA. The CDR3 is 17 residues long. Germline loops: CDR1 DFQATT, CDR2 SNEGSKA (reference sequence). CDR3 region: CSAREVGGRAGNQPQHF.

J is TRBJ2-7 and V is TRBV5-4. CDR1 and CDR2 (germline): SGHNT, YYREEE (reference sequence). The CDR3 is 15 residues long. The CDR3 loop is CASSMVSGSIHEQYF.

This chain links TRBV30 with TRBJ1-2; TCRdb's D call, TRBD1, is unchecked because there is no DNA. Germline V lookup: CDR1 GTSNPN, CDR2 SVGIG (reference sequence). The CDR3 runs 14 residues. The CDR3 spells CAWRPAGVNYGYTF.

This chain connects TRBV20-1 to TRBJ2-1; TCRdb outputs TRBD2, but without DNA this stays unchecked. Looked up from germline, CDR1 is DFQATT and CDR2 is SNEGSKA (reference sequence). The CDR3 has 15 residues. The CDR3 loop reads CSARRSGGAWNEQFF.